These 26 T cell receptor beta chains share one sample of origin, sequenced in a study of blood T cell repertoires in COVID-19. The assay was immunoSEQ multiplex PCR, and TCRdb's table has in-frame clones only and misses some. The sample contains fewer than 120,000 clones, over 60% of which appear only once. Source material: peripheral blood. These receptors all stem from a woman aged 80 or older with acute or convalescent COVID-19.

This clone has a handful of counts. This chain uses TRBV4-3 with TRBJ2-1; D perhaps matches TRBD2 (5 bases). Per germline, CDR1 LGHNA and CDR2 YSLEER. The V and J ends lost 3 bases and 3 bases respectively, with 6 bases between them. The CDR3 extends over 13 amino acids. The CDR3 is CASSQEDYNEQFF. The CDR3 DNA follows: TGCGCCAGCAGCCAGGAGGACTACAATGAGCAGTTCTTC.

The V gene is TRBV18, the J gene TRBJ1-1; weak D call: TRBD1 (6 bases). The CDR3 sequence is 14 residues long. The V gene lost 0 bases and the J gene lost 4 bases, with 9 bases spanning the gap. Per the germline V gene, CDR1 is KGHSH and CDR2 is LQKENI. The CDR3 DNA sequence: TGTGCCAGCTCACCACCGGGACAAAGCACTGAAGCTTTCTTT. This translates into CASSPPGQSTEAFF.

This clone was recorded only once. The CDR3 reads CASSYSGNQETQYF. DNA of the CDR3: TGTGCCAGCAGTTATAGCGGTAACCAAGAGACCCAGTACTTC. V gene TRBV6-5 combines with J gene TRBJ2-5; tentative D call: TRBD2 (6 bases). Germline-derived CDR1 and CDR2 are MNHEY and SVGAGI. Trimming left V 3 bases short and J 0 bases short, with 8 bases between. The length of the CDR3 is 14 residues.

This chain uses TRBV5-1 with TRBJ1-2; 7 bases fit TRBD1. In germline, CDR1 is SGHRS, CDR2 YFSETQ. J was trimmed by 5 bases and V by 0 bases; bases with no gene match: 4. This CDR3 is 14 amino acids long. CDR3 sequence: CASSLGLTGYGYTF. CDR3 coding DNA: TGCGCCAGCAGCTTGGGATTGACAGGGTATGGCTACACCTTC. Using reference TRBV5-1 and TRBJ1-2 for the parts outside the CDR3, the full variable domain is KAGVTQTPRYLIKTRGQQVTLSCSPISGHRSVSWYQQTPGQGLQFLFEYFSETQRNKGNFPGRFSGRQFSNSRSEMNVSTLELGDSALYLCASSLGLTGYGYTFGSGTRLTVV.

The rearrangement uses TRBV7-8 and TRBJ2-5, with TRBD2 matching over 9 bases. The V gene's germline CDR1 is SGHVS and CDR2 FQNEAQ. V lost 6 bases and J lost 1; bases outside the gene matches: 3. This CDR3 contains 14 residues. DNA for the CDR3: TGTGCCAGCAGGCGGGGGGGAATCCAAGAGACCCAGTACTTC. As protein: CASRRGGIQETQYF.

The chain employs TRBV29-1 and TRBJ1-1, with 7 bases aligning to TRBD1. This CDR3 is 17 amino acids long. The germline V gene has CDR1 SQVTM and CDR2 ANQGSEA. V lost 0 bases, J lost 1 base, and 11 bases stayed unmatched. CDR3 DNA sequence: TGCAGCGTTGAAGATCCTATTAGGGGGCGAGGGAACACTGAAGCTTTCTTT. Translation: CSVEDPIRGRGNTEAFF.

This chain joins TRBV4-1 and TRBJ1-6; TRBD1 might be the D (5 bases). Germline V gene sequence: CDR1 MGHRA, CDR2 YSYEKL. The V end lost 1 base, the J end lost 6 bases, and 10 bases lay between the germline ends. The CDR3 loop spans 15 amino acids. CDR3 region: CASSQVGHTNSPLHF. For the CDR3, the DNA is TGCGCCAGCAGCCAAGTTGGACATACTAATTCACCCCTCCACTTT.

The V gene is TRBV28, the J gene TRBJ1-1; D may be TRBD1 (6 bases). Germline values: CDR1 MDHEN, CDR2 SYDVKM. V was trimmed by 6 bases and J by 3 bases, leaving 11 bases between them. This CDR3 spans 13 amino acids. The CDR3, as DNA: TGTGCCAGCAGCCGCGGGGGGCACACTGAAGCTTTCTTT. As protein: CASSRGGHTEAFF.

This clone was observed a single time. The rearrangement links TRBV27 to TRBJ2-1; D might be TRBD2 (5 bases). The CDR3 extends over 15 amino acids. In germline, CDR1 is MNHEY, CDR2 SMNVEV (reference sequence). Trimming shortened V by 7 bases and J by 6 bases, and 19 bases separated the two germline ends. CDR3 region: CASIQFGVNGNEQFF. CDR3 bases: TGTGCCAGCATCCAGTTCGGGGTAAACGGCAATGAGCAGTTCTTC.

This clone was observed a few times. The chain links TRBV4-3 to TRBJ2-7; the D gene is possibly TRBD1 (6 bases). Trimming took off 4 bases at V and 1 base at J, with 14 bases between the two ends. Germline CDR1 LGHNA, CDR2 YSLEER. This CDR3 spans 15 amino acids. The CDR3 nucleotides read TGCGCCAGCAGCCCGGACAGCGAAGGGTCCTACGAGCAGTACTTC. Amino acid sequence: CASSPDSEGSYEQYF.

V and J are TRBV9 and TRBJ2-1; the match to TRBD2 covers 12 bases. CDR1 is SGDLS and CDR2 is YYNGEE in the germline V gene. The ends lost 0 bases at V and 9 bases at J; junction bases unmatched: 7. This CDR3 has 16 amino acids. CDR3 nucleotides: TGTGCCAGCAGCGTAGCAGCGACTAGCGGGGGAGGTGAGCAGTTCTTC. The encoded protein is CASSVAATSGGGEQFF.

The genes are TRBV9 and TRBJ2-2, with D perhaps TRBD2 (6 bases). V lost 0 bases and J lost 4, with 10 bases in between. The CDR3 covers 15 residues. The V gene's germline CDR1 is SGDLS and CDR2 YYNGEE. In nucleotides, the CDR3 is TGTGCCAGCAGCGTAGTGGGGGGAGGCACCGGGGAGCTGTTTTTT. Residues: CASSVVGGGTGELFF.

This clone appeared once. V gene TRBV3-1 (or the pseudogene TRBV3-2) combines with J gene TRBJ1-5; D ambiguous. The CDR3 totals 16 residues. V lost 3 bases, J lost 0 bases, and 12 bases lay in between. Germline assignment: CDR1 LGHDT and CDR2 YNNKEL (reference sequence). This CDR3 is CASSHGQSYSNQPQHF. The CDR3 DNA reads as TGTGCCAGCAGCCATGGGCAGTCTTATAGCAATCAGCCCCAGCATTTT.

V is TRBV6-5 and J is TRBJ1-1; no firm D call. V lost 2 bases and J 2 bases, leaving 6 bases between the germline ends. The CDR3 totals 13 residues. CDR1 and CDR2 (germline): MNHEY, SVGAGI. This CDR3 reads CASSYQINTEAFF. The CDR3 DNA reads TGTGCCAGCAGTTACCAGATTAACACTGAAGCTTTCTTT.

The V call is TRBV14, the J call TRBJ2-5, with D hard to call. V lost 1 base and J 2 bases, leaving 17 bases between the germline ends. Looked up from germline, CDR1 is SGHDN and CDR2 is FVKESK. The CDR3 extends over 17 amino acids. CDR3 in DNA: TGTGCCAGCAGCCAAGGTCCCCGACATCGAGTTCAAGAGACCCAGTACTTC. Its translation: CASSQGPRHRVQETQYF.

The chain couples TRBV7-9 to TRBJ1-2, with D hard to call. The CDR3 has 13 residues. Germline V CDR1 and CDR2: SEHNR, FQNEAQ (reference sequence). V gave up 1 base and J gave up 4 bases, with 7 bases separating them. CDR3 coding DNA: TGTGCCAGCAGCTTAGGGCAGATCTATGGCTACACCTTC. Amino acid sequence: CASSLGQIYGYTF. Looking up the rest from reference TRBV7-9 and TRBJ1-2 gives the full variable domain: DTGVSQNPRHKITKRGQNVTFRCDPISEHNRLYWYRQTLGQGPEFLTYFQNEAQLEKSRLLSDRFSAERPKGSFSTLEIQRTEQGDSAMYLCASSLGQIYGYTFGSGTRLTVV.

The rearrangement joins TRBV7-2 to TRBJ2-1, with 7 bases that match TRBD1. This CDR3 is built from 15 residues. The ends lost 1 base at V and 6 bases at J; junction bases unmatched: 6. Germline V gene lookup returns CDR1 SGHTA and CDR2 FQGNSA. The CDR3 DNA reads TGTGCCAGCAGCTTAGGACAGGGTTCGTTCAATGAGCAGTTCTTC. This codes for CASSLGQGSFNEQFF.

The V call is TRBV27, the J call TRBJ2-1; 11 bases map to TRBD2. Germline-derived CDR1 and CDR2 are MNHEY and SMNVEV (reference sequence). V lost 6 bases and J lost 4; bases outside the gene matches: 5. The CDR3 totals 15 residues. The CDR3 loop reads CASRSTSGAYNEQFF. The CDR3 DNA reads TGTGCCAGCAGGTCGACTAGCGGGGCTTACAATGAGCAGTTCTTC.

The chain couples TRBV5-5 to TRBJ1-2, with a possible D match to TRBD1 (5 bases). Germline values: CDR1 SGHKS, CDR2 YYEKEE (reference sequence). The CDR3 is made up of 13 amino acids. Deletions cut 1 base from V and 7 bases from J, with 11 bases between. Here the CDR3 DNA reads TGTGCCAGCAGCTTGTCCCTCGGGGGTGGCTACACCTTC. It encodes CASSLSLGGGYTF.

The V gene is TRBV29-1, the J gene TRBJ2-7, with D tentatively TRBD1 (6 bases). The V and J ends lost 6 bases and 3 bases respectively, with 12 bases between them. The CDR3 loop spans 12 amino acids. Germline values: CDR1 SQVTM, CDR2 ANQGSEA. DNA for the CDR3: TGCAGCGTCCAGGACAGATACTACGAGCAGTACTTC. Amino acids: CSVQDRYYEQYF.

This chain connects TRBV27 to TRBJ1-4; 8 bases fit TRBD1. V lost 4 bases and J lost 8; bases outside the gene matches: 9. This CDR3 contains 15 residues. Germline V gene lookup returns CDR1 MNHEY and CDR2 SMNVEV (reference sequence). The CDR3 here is CASSYTGGAGEKLFF. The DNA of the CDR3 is TGTGCCAGCAGTTATACAGGGGGAGCGGGGGAAAAACTGTTTTTT.

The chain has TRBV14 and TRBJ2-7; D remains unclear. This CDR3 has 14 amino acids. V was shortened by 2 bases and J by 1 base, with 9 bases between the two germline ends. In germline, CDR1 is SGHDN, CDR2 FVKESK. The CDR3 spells CASSQRGWSYEQYF. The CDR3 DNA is TGTGCCAGCAGCCAACGCGGATGGTCCTACGAGCAGTACTTC.

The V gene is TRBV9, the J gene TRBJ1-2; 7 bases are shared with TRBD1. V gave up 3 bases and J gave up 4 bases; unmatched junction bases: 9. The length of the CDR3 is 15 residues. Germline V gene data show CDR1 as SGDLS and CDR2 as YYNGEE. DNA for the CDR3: TGTGCCAGCAGCGCCGAGGGGGCCCGGGGCTATGGCTACACCTTC. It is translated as CASSAEGARGYGYTF. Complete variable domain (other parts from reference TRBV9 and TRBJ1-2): DSGVTQTPKHLITATGQRVTLRCSPRSGDLSVYWYQQSLDQGLQFLIQYYNGEERAKGNILERFSAQQFPDLHSELNLSSLELGDSALYFCASSAEGARGYGYTFGSGTRLTVV.

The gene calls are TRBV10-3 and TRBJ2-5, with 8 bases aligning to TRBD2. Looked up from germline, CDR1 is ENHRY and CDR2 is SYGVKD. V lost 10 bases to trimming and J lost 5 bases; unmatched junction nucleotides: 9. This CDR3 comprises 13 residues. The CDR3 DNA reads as TGTGCCACCTCGGGGGGGGTGGACGAGACCCAGTACTTC. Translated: CATSGGVDETQYF.

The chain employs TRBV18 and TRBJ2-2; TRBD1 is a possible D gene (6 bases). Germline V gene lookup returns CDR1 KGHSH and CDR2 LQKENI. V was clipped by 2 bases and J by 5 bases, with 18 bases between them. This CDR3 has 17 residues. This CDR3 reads CASSPDDSGGGTGELFF. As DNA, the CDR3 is TGTGCCAGCTCACCAGACGACAGTGGGGGCGGAACCGGGGAGCTGTTTTTT. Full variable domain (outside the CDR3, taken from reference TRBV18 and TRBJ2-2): NAGVMQNPRHLVRRRGQEARLRCSPMKGHSHVYWYRQLPEEGLKFMVYLQKENIIDESGMPKERFSAEFPKEGPSILRIQQVVRGDSAAYFCASSPDDSGGGTGELFFGEGSRLTVL.

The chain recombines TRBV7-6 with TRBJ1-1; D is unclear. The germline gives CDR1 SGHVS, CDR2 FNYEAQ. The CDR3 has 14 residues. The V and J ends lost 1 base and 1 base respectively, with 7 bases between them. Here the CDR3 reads CASSLVYGNTEAFF. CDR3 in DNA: TGTGCCAGCAGCTTAGTATACGGGAACACTGAAGCTTTCTTT.